Described below is a single T cell receptor beta chain sequence and its context. In the authors' workflow: Counts of nucleated cells, estimated from reference gene primer amplification, were obtained. Using immunoSEQ multiplex PCR, the repertoire was profiled, and TCRdb retains in-frame clones only, with some absent. From that table come the V and J calls and clone size; the DNA was used to work out D and trimming. The sample lists 94,000 or so clones; around 80% were seen once. The data were taken from a study of blood T cell repertoires in COVID-19. At the level of the study: The United States, Italy and Spain were the sources of the acute and convalescent COVID-19 samples. Sources were T cells, B-cell-depleted T cells, or PBMCs; the material itself was cDNA or gDNA.

The germline V gene encodes CDR1 SGHTA and CDR2 FQGNSA. V lost 5 bases and J 6 bases, leaving 19 bases between the germline ends. This CDR3 has 15 amino acids. The chain combines TRBV7-2 with TRBJ2-5, with a weak D call TRBD1 (5 bases). This receptor was taken from a man aged 55 to 69 with acute or convalescent COVID-19. Material: peripheral blood. The CDR3 here is CASSPGHVSIKTQYF. The DNA for the CDR3 is TGTGCCAGCAGCCCAGGACACGTTAGTATAAAGACCCAGTACTTC.